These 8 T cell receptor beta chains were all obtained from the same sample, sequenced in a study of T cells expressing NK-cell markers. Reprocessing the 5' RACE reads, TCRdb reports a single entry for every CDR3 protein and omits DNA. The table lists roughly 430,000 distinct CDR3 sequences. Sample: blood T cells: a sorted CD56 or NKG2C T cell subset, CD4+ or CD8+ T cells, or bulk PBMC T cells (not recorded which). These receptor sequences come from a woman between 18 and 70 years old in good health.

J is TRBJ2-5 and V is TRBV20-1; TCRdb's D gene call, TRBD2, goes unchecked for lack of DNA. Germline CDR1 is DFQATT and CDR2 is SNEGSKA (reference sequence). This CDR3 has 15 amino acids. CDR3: CSASNPRDSKETQYF.

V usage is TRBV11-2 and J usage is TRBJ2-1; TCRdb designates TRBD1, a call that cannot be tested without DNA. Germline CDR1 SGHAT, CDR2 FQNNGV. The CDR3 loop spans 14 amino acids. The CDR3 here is CASSFRGAYNEQFF.

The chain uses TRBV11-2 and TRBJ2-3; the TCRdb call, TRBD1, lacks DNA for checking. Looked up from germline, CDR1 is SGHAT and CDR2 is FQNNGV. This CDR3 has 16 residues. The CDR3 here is CASSQDPSPYTDTQYF.

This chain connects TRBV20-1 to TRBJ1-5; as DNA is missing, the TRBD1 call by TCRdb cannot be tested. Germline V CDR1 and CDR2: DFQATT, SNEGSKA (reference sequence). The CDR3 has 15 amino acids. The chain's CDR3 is CSAPPGDTSNQPQHF.

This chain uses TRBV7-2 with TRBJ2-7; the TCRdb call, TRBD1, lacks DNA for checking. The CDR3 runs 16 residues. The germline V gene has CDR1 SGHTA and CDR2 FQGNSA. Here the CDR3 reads CASSRSPGQGAYEQYF.

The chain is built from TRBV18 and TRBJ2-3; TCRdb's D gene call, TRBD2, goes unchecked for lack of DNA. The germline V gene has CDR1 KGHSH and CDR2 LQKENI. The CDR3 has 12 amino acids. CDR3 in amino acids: CASRDEGDTQYF.

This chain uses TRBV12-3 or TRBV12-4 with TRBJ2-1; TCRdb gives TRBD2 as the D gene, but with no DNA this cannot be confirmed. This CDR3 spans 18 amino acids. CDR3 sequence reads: CASSPVGTGGTGLNEQFF.

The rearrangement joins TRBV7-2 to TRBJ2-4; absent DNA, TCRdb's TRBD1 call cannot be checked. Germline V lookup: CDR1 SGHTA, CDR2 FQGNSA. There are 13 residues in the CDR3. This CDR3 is CASTKGAKNIQYF.